Listed here are 25 T cell receptor beta chains from one sample, sequenced in a study of cytomegalovirus exposure and HLA in healthy donors. The study ran its PCR with 60 Vbeta and 13 Jbeta primers. Assay used: immunoSEQ multiplex PCR; TCRdb lists only in-frame clones, some missing. This table has tens of thousands of clones, about 80% appearing once. The sequenced sample was PBMCs. Receptors were obtained from a woman aged 40 to 50 in good health and CMV-seronegative.

This chain joins TRBV28 and TRBJ1-5; TRBD1 agrees at 7 bases. The CDR3 is 16 residues long. Per the germline V gene, CDR1 is MDHEN and CDR2 is SYDVKM. V lost 4 bases, J lost 3 bases, and 9 bases stayed unmatched. The CDR3 sequence: CASSYTGEVANQPQHF. The CDR3 DNA is TGTGCCAGCAGTTATACAGGGGAGGTGGCCAATCAGCCCCAGCATTTT.

This sequence joins TRBV6-4 and TRBJ2-1, with a tentative D call TRBD2 (6 bases). CDR3 size: 13 residues. Trimming pared 6 bases from V and 7 bases from J, leaving 13 bases between. Per germline, CDR1 MRHNA and CDR2 SNTAGT. For the CDR3, the DNA is TGTGCCAGCAGCCCGGGACTCCTGAATGAGCAGTTCTTC. This codes for CASSPGLLNEQFF.

The table lists this clone with a count of one. The chain employs TRBV6-5 and TRBJ2-5; 7 bases map to TRBD1. Germline values: CDR1 MNHEY, CDR2 SVGAGI. The CDR3 extends over 14 amino acids. V lost 6 bases and J lost 2; bases outside the gene matches: 6. This CDR3 reads CASRRTGVQETQYF. The CDR3 DNA reads as TGTGCCAGCAGGCGAACAGGGGTTCAAGAGACCCAGTACTTC.

The chain links TRBV9 to TRBJ2-1, with D maybe TRBD2 (5 bases). Germline V gene sequence: CDR1 SGDLS, CDR2 YYNGEE. The V end was cut by 4 bases, the J end by 6 bases, with 17 bases between. The CDR3 runs 15 residues. The CDR3 is CASSLGPGLSNEQFF. The DNA of the CDR3 is TGTGCCAGCAGCCTAGGCCCTGGACTGTCCAATGAGCAGTTCTTC. Full variable domain (remainder filled in from reference TRBV9 and TRBJ2-1): DSGVTQTPKHLITATGQRVTLRCSPRSGDLSVYWYQQSLDQGLQFLIQYYNGEERAKGNILERFSAQQFPDLHSELNLSSLELGDSALYFCASSLGPGLSNEQFFGPGTRLTVL.

The chain's CDR3 is CASGETTNNYGYTF. The CDR3 DNA follows: TGTGCCAGCGGGGAAACGACTAACAACTATGGCTACACCTTC. The J gene is TRBJ1-2, the V gene TRBV6-5; D unclear. V dropped 8 bases and J dropped 2 bases, with 15 bases sitting between them. CDR1 MNHEY and CDR2 SVGAGI come from the germline V gene. The CDR3 has 14 residues.

This clone was seen more than once but under ten times. This chain links TRBV13 with TRBJ2-7; 8 nucleotides match TRBD1. This CDR3 contains 15 residues. CDR1 is PRHDT and CDR2 is FYEKMQ in the germline V gene (reference sequence). V shed 5 bases and J 4 bases; nucleotides not matched to a gene: 10. The DNA for the CDR3 is TGTGCCAGCAGCCCGGACAGGGCATCGAAATACGAGCAGTACTTC. The encoded protein is CASSPDRASKYEQYF.

The chain uses TRBV19 and TRBJ1-2, with no clear D. In germline, CDR1 is LNHDA, CDR2 SQIVND (reference sequence). The CDR3 has 14 amino acids. V lost 0 bases and J lost 4, with 9 bases in between. The CDR3: CASSIEAVTYGYTF. In nucleotides, the CDR3 is TGTGCCAGTAGTATAGAAGCGGTGACCTATGGCTACACCTTC.

This rearrangement joins TRBV14 to TRBJ1-4; 9 nucleotides align to TRBD1. J gave up 3 bases and V 3 bases, and 5 bases lay outside the gene matches. The germline CDR1 and CDR2 sequences are SGHDN and FVKESK. This CDR3 has 16 residues. The CDR3 reads CASSQPGQGPNEKLFF. The CDR3 DNA reads TGTGCCAGCAGCCAGCCGGGACAGGGTCCTAATGAAAAACTGTTTTTT.

This chain uses TRBV7-9 with TRBJ1-2, with a possible D match to TRBD1 (5 bases). V was cut by 1 base and J by 5 bases, with 14 bases left in between. The germline CDR1 and CDR2 sequences are SEHNR and FQNEAQ (reference sequence). CDR3 size: 15 residues. For the CDR3, the DNA is TGTGCCAGCAGCTTAGGAGAGGGACGGGGGTATGGCTACACCTTC. It yields the protein CASSLGEGRGYGYTF.

The genes are TRBV10-3 and TRBJ2-5, with 8 positions matching TRBD2. Germline CDR1 is ENHRY and CDR2 is SYGVKD. The CDR3 has 14 amino acids. The V and J ends lost 6 bases and 4 bases, in that order; junction bases with no gene match: 7. CDR3 protein: CAIRDSLAGETQYF. CDR3 nucleotides: TGTGCCATCAGGGACTCCCTAGCGGGAGAGACCCAGTACTTC.

This clone was observed a handful of times. The chain joins TRBV7-8 to TRBJ2-2; D uncertain. Trimming shortened V by 2 bases and J by 0 bases, and 7 bases separated the two germline ends. Germline V gene data show CDR1 as SGHVS and CDR2 as FQNEAQ. The CDR3 spans 15 residues. CDR3: CASSLTPANTGELFF. The CDR3 nucleotides are TGTGCCAGCAGCTTAACGCCGGCGAACACCGGGGAGCTGTTTTTT.

Turning to this clone: One junction end does not reproduce the germline sequence, and a read error may be involved. The chain is built from TRBV20-1 and TRBJ1-1; no definite D call. In germline, CDR1 is DFQATT, CDR2 SNEGSKA (reference sequence). CDR3 length: 10 amino acids. CDR3 sequence reads: CSAPEGFLCF. For the CDR3, the DNA is TGCAGTGCCCCGGAGGGCTTTTTGTGTTTT.

This clone has only a few counts. The J gene is TRBJ2-1, the V gene TRBV10-3, with 9 bases fitting TRBD2. V lost 0 bases, J lost 15 bases, and 12 bases stayed unmatched. CDR3 length equals 15 residues. Germline V lookup: CDR1 ENHRY, CDR2 SYGVKD. For the CDR3, the DNA is TGTGCCATCAGTGAGTCGCAGATGGCGGGGGGGTATCCGTTCTTC. Translated: CAISESQMAGGYPFF.

This clone appeared a few times. The chain carries TRBV4-3 and TRBJ2-1; TRBD2 matches 9 bases. There are 15 residues in the CDR3. V gave up 3 bases and J gave up 5 bases; unmatched junction bases: 5. The V gene's germline CDR1 is LGHNA and CDR2 YSLEER. CDR3 in DNA: TGCGCCAGCAGCCAGCAACTAGCGGGCAACAATGAGCAGTTCTTC. It specifies CASSQQLAGNNEQFF.

V and J are TRBV4-1 and TRBJ2-7; 7 bases agree with TRBD2. Germline values: CDR1 MGHRA, CDR2 YSYEKL. V trimming: 1 base; J trimming: 7 bases; junction bases outside the gene matches: 13. The length of the CDR3 is 16 residues. CDR3 in amino acids: CASSQGAGPTLGEQYF. The CDR3 nucleotides are TGCGCCAGCAGCCAAGGAGCGGGACCAACTCTTGGGGAGCAGTACTTC.

The genes are TRBV6-5 and TRBJ1-1; D is uncertain. Germline loops: CDR1 MNHEY, CDR2 SVGAGI. CDR3 length: 13 amino acids. Trimming pared 4 bases from V and 7 bases from J, leaving 13 bases between. CDR3: CASSFSRLSEAFF. The DNA of the CDR3 is TGTGCCAGCAGTTTTTCGAGGCTAAGTGAAGCTTTCTTT.

The chain links TRBV2 to TRBJ2-7; 10 nucleotides align to TRBD1. Germline V CDR1 and CDR2: SNHLY, FYNNEI. J gave up 7 bases and V 6 bases, and 9 bases lay outside the gene matches. There are 14 residues in the CDR3. The CDR3 here is CASRPGTGAREQYF. Written as DNA, the CDR3 is TGTGCCAGCAGACCCGGGACAGGGGCGAGGGAGCAGTACTTC.

V is TRBV6-5 and J is TRBJ2-1; possibly TRBD2 for D (5 bases). Trimming left V 6 bases short and J 7 bases short, with 13 bases between. Germline lookup yields CDR1 MNHEY and CDR2 SVGAGI. The CDR3 has 13 residues. The CDR3 spells CASRLGNLNEQFF. Written as DNA, the CDR3 is TGTGCCAGCAGACTAGGAAACCTGAATGAGCAGTTCTTC.

This chain uses TRBV27 with TRBJ2-1; 13 nucleotides agree with TRBD2. The germline gives CDR1 MNHEY, CDR2 SMNVEV (reference sequence). V lost 2 bases, J lost 7 bases, and 2 bases stayed unmatched. This CDR3 has 15 amino acids. Here the CDR3 reads CASSLGTSGENEQFF. The CDR3 DNA follows: TGTGCCAGCAGTTTAGGGACTAGCGGGGAAAATGAGCAGTTCTTC.

The DNA of the CDR3 is TGTGCCACCAGCGGTACCCCCCGGGACAGGGTGTCCGGGGAGCTGTTTTTT. Amino acid sequence: CATSGTPRDRVSGELFF. The chain combines TRBV15 with TRBJ2-2; TRBD1 matches 9 bases. This CDR3 has 17 amino acids. Unmatched junction bases numbered 13, after V lost 5 bases and J lost 6 bases. Germline CDR1 and CDR2: LNHNV and YYDKDF (reference sequence). The full variable domain, rest sourced from reference TRBV15 and TRBJ2-2, is DAMVIQNPRYQVTQFGKPVTLSCSQTLNHNVMYWYQQKSSQAPKLLFHYYDKDFNNEADTPDNFQSRRPNTSFCFLDIRSPGLGDTAMYLCATSGTPRDRVSGELFFGEGSRLTVL.

The CDR3 loop is CASSWGQVGEAFF. CDR3 bases: TGTGCCAGCAGTTGGGGACAGGTTGGTGAAGCTTTCTTT. The chain uses TRBV28 and TRBJ1-1; 8 nucleotides agree with TRBD1. The CDR3 covers 13 residues. V was clipped by 4 bases and J by 7 bases; unmatched bases: 5. Germline V lookup: CDR1 MDHEN, CDR2 SYDVKM.

The chain carries TRBV30 and TRBJ2-7; 12 positions agree with TRBD2. This CDR3 has 14 residues. CDR1 and CDR2 (germline): GTSNPN, SVGIG (reference sequence). V lost 2 bases and J lost 4; bases outside the gene matches: 3. The CDR3 reads CAWSSTSGGYEQYF. The CDR3 DNA follows: TGTGCCTGGAGTTCGACTAGCGGGGGTTACGAGCAGTACTTC.

This clone showed up just once. The CDR3 reads CSAAREVRQFF. The CDR3 region has the DNA TGCAGTGCGGCGAGAGAGGTTCGGCAGTTCTTC. V gene TRBV20-1 combines with J gene TRBJ2-1; D not certain. With 6 bases removed from V and 12 bases from J, the gap between germline ends came to 15 bases. Per germline, CDR1 DFQATT and CDR2 SNEGSKA (reference sequence). The CDR3 has 11 amino acids.

This clone was detected only once. The chain has TRBV28 and TRBJ2-7; a weak D match, TRBD1 (6 bases). This CDR3 spans 15 amino acids. Germline assignment: CDR1 MDHEN and CDR2 SYDVKM. Trimming shortened V by 1 base and J by 2 bases, and 12 bases separated the two germline ends. CDR3 DNA sequence: TGTGCCAGCAGTTTATTAGGGGGTGATCCCTACGAGCAGTACTTC. The encoded protein is CASSLLGGDPYEQYF. The full variable domain, in which reference TRBV28 and TRBJ2-7 provide the parts outside the CDR3, is DVKVTQSSRYLVKRTGEKVFLECVQDMDHENMFWYRQDPGLGLRLIYFSYDVKMKEKGDIPEGYSVSREKKERFSLILESASTNQTSMYLCASSLLGGDPYEQYFGPGTRLTVT.

This chain joins TRBV27 and TRBJ1-5; D remains ambiguous. The CDR3 contains 13 residues. Germline V gives CDR1 MNHEY, CDR2 SMNVEV (reference sequence). The V end was cut by 3 bases, the J end by 6 bases, with 9 bases between. CDR3 protein: CASSLNSLQPQHF. The CDR3 DNA reads TGTGCCAGCAGTTTGAACTCCCTTCAGCCCCAGCATTTT.